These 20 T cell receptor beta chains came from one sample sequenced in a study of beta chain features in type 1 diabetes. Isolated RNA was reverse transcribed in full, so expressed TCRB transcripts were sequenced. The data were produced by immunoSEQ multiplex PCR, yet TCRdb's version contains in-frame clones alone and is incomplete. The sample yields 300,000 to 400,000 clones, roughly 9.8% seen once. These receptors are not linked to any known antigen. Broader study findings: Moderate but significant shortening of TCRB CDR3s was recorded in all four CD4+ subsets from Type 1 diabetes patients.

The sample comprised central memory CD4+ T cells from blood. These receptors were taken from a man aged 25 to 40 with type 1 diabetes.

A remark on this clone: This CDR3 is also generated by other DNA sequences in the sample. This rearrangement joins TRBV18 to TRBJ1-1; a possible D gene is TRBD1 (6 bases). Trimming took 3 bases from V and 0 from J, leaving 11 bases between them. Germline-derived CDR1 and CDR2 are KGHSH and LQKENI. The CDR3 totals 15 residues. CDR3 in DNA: TGTGCCAGCTCACCCCAGACAGGATTGAACACTGAAGCTTTCTTT. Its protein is CASSPQTGLNTEAFF. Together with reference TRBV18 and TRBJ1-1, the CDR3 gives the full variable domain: NAGVMQNPRHLVRRRGQEARLRCSPMKGHSHVYWYRQLPEEGLKFMVYLQKENIIDESGMPKERFSAEFPKEGPSILRIQQVVRGDSAAYFCASSPQTGLNTEAFFGQGTRLTVV.

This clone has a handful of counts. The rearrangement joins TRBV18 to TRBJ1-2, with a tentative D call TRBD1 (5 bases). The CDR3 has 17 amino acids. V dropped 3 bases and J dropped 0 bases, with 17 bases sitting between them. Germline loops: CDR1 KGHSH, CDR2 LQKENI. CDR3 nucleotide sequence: TGTGCCAGCTCACCCCTAACCGGGGACGGCCCTAACTATGGCTACACCTTC. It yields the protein CASSPLTGDGPNYGYTF.

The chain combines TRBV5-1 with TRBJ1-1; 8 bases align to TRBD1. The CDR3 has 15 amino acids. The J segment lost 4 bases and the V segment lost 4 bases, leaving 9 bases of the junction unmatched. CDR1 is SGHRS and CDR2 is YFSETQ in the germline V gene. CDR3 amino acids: CASSRGQEGVTEAFF. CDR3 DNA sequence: TGCGCCAGCAGCAGGGGACAGGAGGGGGTCACTGAAGCTTTCTTT.

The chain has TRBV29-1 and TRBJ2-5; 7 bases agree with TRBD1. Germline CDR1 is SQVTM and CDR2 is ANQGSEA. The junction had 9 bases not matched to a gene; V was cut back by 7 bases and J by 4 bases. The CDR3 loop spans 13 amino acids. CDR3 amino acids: CSGQGTQGETQYF. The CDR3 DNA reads TGCAGCGGACAGGGTACGCAAGGAGAGACCCAGTACTTC.

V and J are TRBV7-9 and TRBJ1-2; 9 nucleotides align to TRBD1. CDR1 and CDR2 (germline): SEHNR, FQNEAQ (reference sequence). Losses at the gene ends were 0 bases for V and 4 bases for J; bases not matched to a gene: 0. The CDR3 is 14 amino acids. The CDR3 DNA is TGTGCCAGCAGCTTAGCGGACAGGGGCTATGGCTACACCTTC. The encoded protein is CASSLADRGYGYTF.

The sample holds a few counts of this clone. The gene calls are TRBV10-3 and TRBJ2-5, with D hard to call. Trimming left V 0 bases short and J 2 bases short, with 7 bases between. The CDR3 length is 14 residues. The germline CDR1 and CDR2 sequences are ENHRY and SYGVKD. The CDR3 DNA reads TGTGCCATCAGTGAGTCGAACTTACAAGAGACCCAGTACTTC. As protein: CAISESNLQETQYF.

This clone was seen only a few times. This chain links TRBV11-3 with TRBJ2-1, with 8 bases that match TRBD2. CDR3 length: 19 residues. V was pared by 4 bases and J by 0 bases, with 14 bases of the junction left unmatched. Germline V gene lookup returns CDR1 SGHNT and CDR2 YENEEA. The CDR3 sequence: CASSSVTREAFSSYNEQFF. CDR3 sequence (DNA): TGTGCCAGCAGCTCTGTCACGCGGGAGGCCTTTAGCTCCTACAATGAGCAGTTCTTC.

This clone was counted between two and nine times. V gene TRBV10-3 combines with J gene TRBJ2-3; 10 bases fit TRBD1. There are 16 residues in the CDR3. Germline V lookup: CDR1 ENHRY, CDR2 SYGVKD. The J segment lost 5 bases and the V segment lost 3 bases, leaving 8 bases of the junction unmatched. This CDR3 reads CAISDPGQGVGDTQYF. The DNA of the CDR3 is TGTGCCATCAGTGATCCCGGACAGGGGGTGGGAGATACGCAGTATTTT.

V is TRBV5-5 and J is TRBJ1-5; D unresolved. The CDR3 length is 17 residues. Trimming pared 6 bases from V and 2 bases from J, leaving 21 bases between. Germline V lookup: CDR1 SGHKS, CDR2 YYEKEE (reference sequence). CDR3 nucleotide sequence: TGTGCCAGCACGGCCGGGCAGGTCAAGGGTGGCAATCAGCCCCAGCATTTT. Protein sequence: CASTAGQVKGGNQPQHF.

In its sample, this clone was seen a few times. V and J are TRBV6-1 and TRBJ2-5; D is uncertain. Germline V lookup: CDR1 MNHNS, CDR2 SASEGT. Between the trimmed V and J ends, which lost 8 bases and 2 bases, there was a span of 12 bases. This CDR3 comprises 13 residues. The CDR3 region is CASQATLQETQYF. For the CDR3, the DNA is TGTGCCAGCCAAGCCACACTTCAAGAGACCCAGTACTTC.

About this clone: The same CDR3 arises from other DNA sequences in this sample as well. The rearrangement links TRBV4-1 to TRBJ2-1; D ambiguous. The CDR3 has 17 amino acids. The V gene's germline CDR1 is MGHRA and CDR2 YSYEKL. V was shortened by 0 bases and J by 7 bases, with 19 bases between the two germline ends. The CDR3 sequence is CASSQEGNQEGWNEQFF. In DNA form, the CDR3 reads TGCGCCAGCAGCCAAGAGGGGAACCAGGAAGGGTGGAATGAGCAGTTCTTC.

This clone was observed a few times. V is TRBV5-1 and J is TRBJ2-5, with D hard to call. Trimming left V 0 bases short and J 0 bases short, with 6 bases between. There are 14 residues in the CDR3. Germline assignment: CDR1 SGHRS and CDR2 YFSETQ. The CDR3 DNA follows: TGCGCCAGCAGCTTGGACAGTTACCAAGAGACCCAGTACTTC. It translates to CASSLDSYQETQYF.

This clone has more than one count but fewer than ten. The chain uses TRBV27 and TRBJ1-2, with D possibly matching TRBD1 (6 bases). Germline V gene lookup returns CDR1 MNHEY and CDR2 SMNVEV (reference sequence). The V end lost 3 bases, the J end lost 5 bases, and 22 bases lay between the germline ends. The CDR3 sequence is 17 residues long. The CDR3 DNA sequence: TGTGCCAGCAGTTTCGGACAGAACTCCCGTAGGGGGTATGGCTACACCTTC. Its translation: CASSFGQNSRRGYGYTF.

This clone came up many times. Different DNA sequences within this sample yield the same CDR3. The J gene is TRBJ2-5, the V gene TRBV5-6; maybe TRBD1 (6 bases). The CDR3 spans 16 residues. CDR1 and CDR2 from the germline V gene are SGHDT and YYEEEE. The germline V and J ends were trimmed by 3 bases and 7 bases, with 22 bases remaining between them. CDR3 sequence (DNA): TGTGCCAGCAGCTGGGGGACATTACAACTAAGGGGGACCCAGTACTTC. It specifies CASSWGTLQLRGTQYF. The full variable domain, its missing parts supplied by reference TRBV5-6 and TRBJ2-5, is DAGVTQSPTHLIKTRGQQVTLRCSPKSGHDTVSWYQQALGQGPQFIFQYYEEEERQRGNFPDRFSGHQFPNYSSELNVNALLLGDSALYLCASSWGTLQLRGTQYFGPGTRLLVL.

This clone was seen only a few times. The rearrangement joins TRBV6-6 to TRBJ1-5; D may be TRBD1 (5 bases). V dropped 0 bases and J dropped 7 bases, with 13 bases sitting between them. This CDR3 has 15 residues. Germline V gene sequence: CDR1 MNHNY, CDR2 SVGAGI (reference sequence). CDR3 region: CASSYSARGDQPQHF. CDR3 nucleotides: TGTGCCAGCAGTTACTCGGCCCGGGGGGACCAGCCCCAGCATTTT.

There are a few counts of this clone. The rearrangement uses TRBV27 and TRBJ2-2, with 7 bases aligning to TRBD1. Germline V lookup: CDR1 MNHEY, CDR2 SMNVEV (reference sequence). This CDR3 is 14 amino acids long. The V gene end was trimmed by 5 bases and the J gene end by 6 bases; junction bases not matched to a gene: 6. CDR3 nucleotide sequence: TGTGCCAGCAGTAATACAGGGGTCTCCGGGGAGCTGTTTTTT. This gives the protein CASSNTGVSGELFF.

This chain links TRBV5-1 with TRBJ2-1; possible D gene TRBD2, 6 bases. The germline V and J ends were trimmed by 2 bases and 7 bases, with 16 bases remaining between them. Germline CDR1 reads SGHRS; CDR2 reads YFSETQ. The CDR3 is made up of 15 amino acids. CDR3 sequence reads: CASSLIRTEGNEQFF. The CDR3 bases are TGCGCCAGCAGCTTAATCAGGACGGAGGGGAATGAGCAGTTCTTC.

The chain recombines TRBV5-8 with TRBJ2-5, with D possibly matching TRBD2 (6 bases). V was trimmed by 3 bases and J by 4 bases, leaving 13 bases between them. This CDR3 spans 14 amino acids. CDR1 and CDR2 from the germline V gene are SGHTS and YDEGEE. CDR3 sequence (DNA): TGTGCCAGCAGCTCAGCATGGGGAGGAGAGACCCAGTACTTC. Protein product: CASSSAWGGETQYF.

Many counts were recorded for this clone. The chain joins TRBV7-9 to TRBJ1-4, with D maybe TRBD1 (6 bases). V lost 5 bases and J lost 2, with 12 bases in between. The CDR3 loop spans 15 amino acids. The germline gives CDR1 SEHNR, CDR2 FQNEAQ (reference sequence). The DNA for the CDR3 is TGTGCCAGCAGCCTTGGACAGCCCACTAATGAAAAACTGTTTTTT. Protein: CASSLGQPTNEKLFF.

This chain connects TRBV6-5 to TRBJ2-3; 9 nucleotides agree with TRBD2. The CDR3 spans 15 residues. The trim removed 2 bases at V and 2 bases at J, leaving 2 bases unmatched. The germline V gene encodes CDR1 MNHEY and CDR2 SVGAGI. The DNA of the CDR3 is TGTGCCAGCAGTTACAGACTAGCGGACACAGATACGCAGTATTTT. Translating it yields CASSYRLADTDTQYF.